Following are 19 T cell receptor beta chains from one sample sequenced in a study of metastatic and nonmetastatic thyroid tumors. Thyroid surgery was performed in patients who had received no treatment beforehand. MiXCR reprocessed the PCR reads for TCRdb. The table has about 30,000 clones, 15% to 20% seen once; the top ten hold around 4%. The sequenced sample consisted of blood. The receptor set was obtained from a female donor with papillary thyroid cancer or a benign thyroid nodule (not recorded which). Some clones in this sample may be carry-over from other donors' samples.

Judged by abundance, this clone is medium-sized. The V call is TRBV20-1, the J call TRBJ2-1; TRBD2 matches at 13 bases. The CDR3 runs 18 residues. Germline V gives CDR1 DFQATT, CDR2 SNEGSKA (reference sequence). The junction had 14 bases not matched to a gene; V was cut back by 4 bases and J by 5 bases. In DNA, the CDR3 is TGCAGTGCTACCAGACAGTCCAGACTAGCGGGAGGCAACAATGAGCAGTTCTTC. Protein product: CSATRQSRLAGGNNEQFF.

The chain uses TRBV20-1 and TRBJ2-7; 7 bases line up with TRBD2. V shed 0 bases and J 2 bases; nucleotides not matched to a gene: 7. CDR1 is DFQATT, CDR2 SNEGSKA, per germline (reference sequence). CDR3 length equals 15 residues. CDR3 region: CSARDPGLGTYEQYF. In nucleotides, the CDR3 is TGCAGTGCTAGAGATCCCGGACTAGGAACCTACGAGCAGTACTTC.

This clone came up many times. This chain links TRBV3-1 with TRBJ2-3; 15 bases are shared with TRBD2. Per germline, CDR1 LGHDT and CDR2 YNNKEL (reference sequence). With V trimmed by 3 bases and J by 6 bases, 1 base remained unmatched. The CDR3 loop spans 15 amino acids. The CDR3 DNA follows: TGTGCCAGCAGCCACGGGACTAGCGGGAGGGATACGCAGTATTTT. Amino acids: CASSHGTSGRDTQYF.

At least ten counts were recorded for this clone. The V gene is TRBV7-2, the J gene TRBJ2-2; D remains unclear. Germline V CDR1 and CDR2: SGHTA, FQGNSA. Trimming left V 3 bases short and J 6 bases short, with 11 bases between. This CDR3 is built from 14 residues. CDR3 DNA: TGTGCCAGCAGCTTTGACCCCTCGGCCGGGGAGCTGTTTTTT. It encodes CASSFDPSAGELFF.

This clone was recorded at least ten times. The genes are TRBV27 and TRBJ2-1; TRBD1 matches at 9 bases. Losses at the gene ends were 4 bases for V and 8 bases for J; bases not matched to a gene: 3. Per germline, CDR1 MNHEY and CDR2 SMNVEV (reference sequence). The CDR3 runs to 13 residues. The CDR3 DNA reads as TGTGCCAGCAGTTGGACAGGGGTGGATGAGCAGTTCTTC. Translating gives CASSWTGVDEQFF.

This clone appeared many times. The chain is built from TRBV20-1 and TRBJ1-5; a weak D match, TRBD1 (5 bases). In germline, CDR1 is DFQATT, CDR2 SNEGSKA (reference sequence). V lost 2 bases and J lost 1, with 9 bases in between. CDR3 size: 14 residues. CDR3 residues: CSARLGASNQPQHF. The CDR3 nucleotides are TGCAGTGCTAGACTTGGGGCGAGCAATCAGCCCCAGCATTTT.

This clone showed up many times. The chain links TRBV19 to TRBJ1-1; D remains unclear. This CDR3 spans 13 amino acids. With 1 base removed from V and 4 bases from J, the gap between germline ends came to 7 bases. Germline V gene data show CDR1 as LNHDA and CDR2 as SQIVND (reference sequence). The CDR3 is CASSIAPSTEAFF. CDR3 DNA: TGTGCCAGTAGTATAGCCCCCAGCACTGAAGCTTTCTTT.

This clone was detected a few times. One junction end disagrees with the germline gene, perhaps due to a read error. The chain links TRBV6-5 to TRBJ2-7, with 11 bases fitting TRBD2. The CDR3 runs 17 residues. CDR1 and CDR2 from the germline V gene are MNHEY and SVGAGI. CDR3: CASSYSSGRAGSYEHYF. The CDR3 DNA sequence: TGTGCCAGCAGTTACTCTAGCGGGAGGGCCGGGTCCTACGAGCATTACTTC.

This clone was picked up a small number of times. A much bigger clone sits one base away, suggesting this may be a read error. J is TRBJ2-1 and V is TRBV3-1, with D tentatively TRBD1 or TRBD2 (5 bases each). Germline CDR1 and CDR2: LGHDT and YNNKEL (reference sequence). There are 16 residues in the CDR3. V was pared by 5 bases and J by 4 bases, with 18 bases between. CDR3 sequence: CASSRIAGARYNEQFF. In DNA, the CDR3 is TGTGCCAGCAGCAGGATTGCCGGGGCAAGATACAATGAGCAGTTCTTC.

This clone was seen at least ten times. CDR3 region: CSAHRPRGLANSYNEQFF. As DNA, the CDR3 is TGCAGTGCTCACCGGCCCCGGGGTCTAGCTAACTCCTACAATGAGCAGTTCTTC. This rearrangement joins TRBV20-1 to TRBJ2-1, with D tentatively TRBD2 (5 bases). The germline V and J ends were trimmed by 5 bases and 0 bases, with 23 bases remaining between them. CDR3 length equals 18 residues. Looked up from germline, CDR1 is DFQATT and CDR2 is SNEGSKA (reference sequence).

This clone has ten or more counts. The rearrangement joins TRBV4-1 to TRBJ1-2; D not resolved. Germline loops: CDR1 MGHRA, CDR2 YSYEKL. V was pared by 0 bases and J by 4 bases, with 12 bases between. This CDR3 spans 15 amino acids. The CDR3 spells CASSQDRLGGYGYTF. DNA of the CDR3: TGCGCCAGCAGCCAAGATCGCCTCGGTGGCTATGGCTACACCTTC.

This clone showed up many times. The rearrangement joins TRBV18 to TRBJ1-2; 8 nucleotides line up with TRBD1. CDR1 is KGHSH, CDR2 LQKENI, per germline. The CDR3 contains 12 residues. With V trimmed by 8 bases and J by 4 bases, 3 bases remained unmatched. The CDR3 sequence: CASHDRGYGYTF. The CDR3 nucleotides are TGTGCCAGCCACGACAGGGGCTATGGCTACACCTTC.

Concerning this clone: This may stem from a read error, because a much larger clone lies one nucleotide away. The V call is TRBV29-1, the J call TRBJ1-2; a possible D gene is TRBD1 (5 bases). Germline V CDR1 and CDR2: SQVTM, ANQGSEA. There are 18 residues in the CDR3. In DNA form, the CDR3 reads TGCAGCGCCTCGTCAACTCAGGGACCCGGTCCTTCTAACTGTGGCTACACCTTC. It translates to CSASSTQGPGPSNCGYTF.

In its sample, this clone was seen many times. V gene TRBV2 combines with J gene TRBJ2-5; TRBD2 is a possible D gene (5 bases). V shed 3 bases and J shed 5 bases, with 13 bases lying between them. CDR1 SNHLY and CDR2 FYNNEI come from the germline V gene. There are 14 residues in the CDR3. CDR3 in DNA: TGTGCCAGCAGTGATACGGGCTCGGGGGAGACCCAGTACTTC. The encoded protein is CASSDTGSGETQYF.

The rearrangement joins TRBV9 to TRBJ2-1; TRBD1 or TRBD2 may be the D gene (6 bases each). There are 15 residues in the CDR3. V lost 3 bases and J lost 5, with 15 bases in between. In germline, CDR1 is SGDLS, CDR2 YYNGEE. CDR3 bases: TGTGCCAGCAGCGATAGAGGGGGGCTGAACAATGAGCAGTTCTTC. It yields the protein CASSDRGGLNNEQFF.

This clone came up many times. The chain carries TRBV20-1 and TRBJ1-6; D remains unclear. Germline CDR1 reads DFQATT; CDR2 reads SNEGSKA (reference sequence). V was trimmed by 3 bases and J by 8 bases, leaving 17 bases between them. This CDR3 has 15 residues. The CDR3 loop is CSASALGSLDSPLHF. CDR3 nucleotides: TGCAGTGCTAGCGCCCTTGGGTCTTTGGATTCACCCCTCCACTTT.

This clone was seen repeatedly, ten times or more. This chain links TRBV20-1 with TRBJ2-1; 7 bases agree with TRBD2. Unmatched junction bases numbered 5, after V lost 5 bases and J lost 1 base. Germline V gene data show CDR1 as DFQATT and CDR2 as SNEGSKA (reference sequence). This CDR3 contains 14 residues. The CDR3 DNA is TGCAGTGCTCTAGCGGCCCCTTCCTACAATGAGCAGTTCTTC. It specifies CSALAAPSYNEQFF.

The V gene is TRBV20-1, the J gene TRBJ2-7; TRBD2 matches at 8 bases. CDR3 length: 12 amino acids. The germline CDR1 and CDR2 sequences are DFQATT and SNEGSKA (reference sequence). For the CDR3, the DNA is TGCAGGAAGACTAGCGACTCCTACGAGCAGTACTTC. It is translated as CRKTSDSYEQYF.

This clone was counted between two and nine times. At one end, the junction sequence differs from germline, possibly due to a read error. The chain employs TRBV12-3 or TRBV12-4 and TRBJ1-1; D gene ambiguous. The CDR3 covers 13 residues. CDR3 DNA sequence: TGTGCCACCAGTTTGTACTGGAACACTGAAGCTTTCTTT. Protein sequence: CATSLYWNTEAFF.